A single sample is the source of the 9 T cell receptor beta chains below, sequenced in a study of T cell responses to AZD1222 COVID-19 vaccine. Repertoires were generated with immunoSEQ multiplex PCR, while TCRdb's copy carries only in-frame clones and drops some. The sample contains approximately 130,000 clones, roughly 90% of which appear only once. The sample here was peripheral blood, taken on day 0 of AZD1222 vaccination. The receptors were sampled from an adult in good health.

As for this clone: Because the CDR3 is missing its conserved closing phenylalanine or tryptophan, this is likely a read error. The DNA is left out, because the CDR3 cannot be placed on it with certainty; the CDR3 is given as TCRdb lists it. The chain joins TRBV27 to TRBJ1-1; TRBD1, the table's D call, was not compared with the DNA. The CDR3 has 11 amino acids, counting both end residues. Germline V gene lookup returns CDR1 MNHEY and CDR2 SMNVEV (reference sequence). CDR3 residues: CASSLKTGGEV.

This chain links TRBV28 with TRBJ2-7; 10 bases line up with TRBD2. Germline V gene lookup returns CDR1 MDHEN and CDR2 SYDVKM. V was pared by 6 bases and J by 3 bases, with 5 bases of the junction left unmatched. The CDR3 spans 14 residues. CDR3 coding DNA: TGTGCCAGCAGGGCCGGGACTAGCGTCTACGAGCAGTACTTC. Its protein product is CASRAGTSVYEQYF.

This chain uses TRBV19 with TRBJ2-1, with a tentative D call TRBD2 (6 bases). Germline V gene data show CDR1 as LNHDA and CDR2 as SQIVND (reference sequence). CDR3 length: 15 residues. V lost 3 bases, J lost 5 bases, and 14 bases lay in between. CDR3: CASSIILARDNEQFF. The DNA of the CDR3 is TGTGCCAGTAGTATTATTCTAGCGAGAGACAATGAGCAGTTCTTC.

The chain has TRBV2 and TRBJ1-5; tentative D call: TRBD1 (6 bases). The CDR3 is 14 amino acids. Germline lookup yields CDR1 SNHLY and CDR2 FYNNEI. With 9 bases removed from V and 6 bases from J, the gap between germline ends came to 18 bases. CDR3 residues: CASHYTGLGQPQHF. CDR3 coding DNA: TGTGCCAGTCATTATACAGGGCTTGGTCAGCCCCAGCATTTT. Full variable domain (outside the CDR3, taken from reference TRBV2 and TRBJ1-5): EPEVTQTPSHQVTQMGQEVILRCVPISNHLYFYWYRQILGQKVEFLVSFYNNEISEKSEIFDDQFSVERPDGSNFTLKIRSTKLEDSAMYFCASHYTGLGQPQHFGDGTRLSIL.

The chain uses TRBV7-9 and TRBJ2-7; 10 nucleotides align to TRBD2. Trimming took 3 bases from V and 3 from J; bases not matched to a gene: 5. This CDR3 is 15 amino acids long. Germline CDR1 is SEHNR and CDR2 is FQNEAQ (reference sequence). CDR3 protein: CASSFASGGFYEQYF. For the CDR3, the DNA is TGTGCCAGCAGCTTCGCTAGCGGGGGATTCTACGAGCAGTACTTC.

CDR3 bases: TGCGCCAGCAGCGTAGGGGCACAGGGGCGCCAAGAGACCCAGTACTTC. This translates into CASSVGAQGRQETQYF. The gene calls are TRBV5-1 and TRBJ2-5, with 7 nucleotides matching TRBD1. Germline V gene lookup returns CDR1 SGHRS and CDR2 YFSETQ. The CDR3 runs 16 residues. After removal of 4 bases from V and 1 base from J, the junction contained 10 bases not matched to a gene.

The V call is TRBV2, the J call TRBJ2-2; possible D gene TRBD2, 6 bases. The CDR3 is 16 amino acids. Germline lookup yields CDR1 SNHLY and CDR2 FYNNEI. V was cut by 5 bases and J by 1 base, with 14 bases left in between. CDR3 in amino acids: CASSKEGTVNTGELFF. The CDR3, as DNA: TGTGCCAGCAGTAAAGAGGGGACTGTGAACACCGGGGAGCTGTTTTTT.

The chain carries TRBV5-1 and TRBJ2-1; 11 bases match TRBD2. This CDR3 has 15 residues. V shed 4 bases and J 6 bases; nucleotides not matched to a gene: 6. Germline loops: CDR1 SGHRS, CDR2 YFSETQ. CDR3 amino acids: CASSTSGSTFNEQFF. In nucleotides, the CDR3 is TGCGCCAGCAGCACTAGCGGGAGTACTTTCAATGAGCAGTTCTTC. The full variable domain, rest sourced from reference TRBV5-1 and TRBJ2-1, is KAGVTQTPRYLIKTRGQQVTLSCSPISGHRSVSWYQQTPGQGLQFLFEYFSETQRNKGNFPGRFSGRQFSNSRSEMNVSTLELGDSALYLCASSTSGSTFNEQFFGPGTRLTVL.

The chain couples TRBV5-6 to TRBJ1-2; 7 bases are shared with TRBD1. Germline CDR1 reads SGHDT; CDR2 reads YYEEEE. The V segment lost 4 bases and the J segment 2 bases; nucleotides outside the gene matches: 2. This CDR3 has 13 amino acids. The CDR3 is CASSPTGNYGYTF. The CDR3 DNA reads as TGTGCCAGCAGCCCGACAGGGAACTATGGCTACACCTTC.